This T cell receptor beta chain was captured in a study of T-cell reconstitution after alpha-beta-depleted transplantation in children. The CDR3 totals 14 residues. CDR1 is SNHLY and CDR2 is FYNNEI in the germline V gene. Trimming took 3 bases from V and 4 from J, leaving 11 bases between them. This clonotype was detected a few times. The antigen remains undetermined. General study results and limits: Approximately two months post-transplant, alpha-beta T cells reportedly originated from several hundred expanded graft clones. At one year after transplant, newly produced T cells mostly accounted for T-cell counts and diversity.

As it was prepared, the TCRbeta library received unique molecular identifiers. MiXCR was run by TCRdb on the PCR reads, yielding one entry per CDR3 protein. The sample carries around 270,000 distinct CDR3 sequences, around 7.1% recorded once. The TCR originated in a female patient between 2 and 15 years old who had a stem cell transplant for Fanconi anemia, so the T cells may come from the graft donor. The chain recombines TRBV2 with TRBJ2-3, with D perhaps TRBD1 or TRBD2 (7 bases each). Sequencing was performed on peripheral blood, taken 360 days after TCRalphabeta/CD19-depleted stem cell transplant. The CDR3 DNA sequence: TGTGCCAGCAGTGACCAGGGGGGGCCAGATACGCAGTATTTT. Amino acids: CASSDQGGPDTQYF.